Given below is one TCR beta chain in context. The antigen it binds to is not known. No much larger clone exists at a distance of one base, and base qualities are not known. The donors were healthy, HIV-negative adults with no recently reported acute infections or vaccinations. Every donor was a Caucasian adult living in Nashville, Tennessee, USA. Magnetic negative selection was used to enrich CD4+ T cells, after which naive cells were positively selected on CD45RA and the negative fraction became the memory subset. Blood was obtained by leukapheresis, after which PBMCs were separated by Ficoll-Histopaque density gradient centrifugation and cryopreserved in liquid nitrogen vapor phase. Analytical flow cytometry was used to check the purity and quantity of each magnetically sorted T cell population. Genomic DNA was isolated from every sorted fraction and measured by UV absorbance on a Nanodrop 2000c.

These data belong to a study of shared clonotypes between healthy human individuals (dated by TCRdb to 2020 to 2022). Background for the entire study: The cohort included a few men and a couple of women between 18 and 49 years of age. For each donor, CD4 naive and CD4 memory were each run on three plates, CD8 naive on two plates, and CD8 memory on one plate. To estimate repertoire size and how much clonotypes are shared between individuals, the study performed deep sequencing of blood TCR repertoires from a handful of healthy adults. To increase sequencing depth and limit assay-specific biases, different laboratories used diverse techniques to prepare libraries and sequence TCR repertoires. Per donor, leukapheresis produced somewhere between about 0.8 and 9 billion PBMCs.

The CDR3 runs 12 residues from the cysteine to the phenylalanine. The sequence is cut down to CDR3 DNA, 36 bases in frame from base 1. The germline V gene sets CDR1 to LGHNT and CDR2 to FRNRAP. Trimming takes 2 bases from V and 9 bases from J, and the germline ends sit 10 bases apart. Using the deep immunoSEQ assay, TCR CDR3 regions were amplified from genomic DNA by multiplex PCR. For each cell subset, the extracted genomic DNA was distributed evenly across all wells of several immunoSEQ 96-well plates, and each plate served as one replicate. For sorted subsets, roughly 0.2 ug genomic DNA, equal to about 30,000 T cell genomes, was loaded into each replicate PCR. The purified libraries were quantified using a Qubit 3.0 fluorometer, sized with a Bioanalyzer 2100, and then quantified again using the KAPA Library Quantification kit. A separate single-read 150-cycle Illumina NextSeq 550 flow cell was used to sequence each immunoSEQ 96-well plate. The original pipeline was this. Because only junctional sequences without quality scores were contained in the immunoSEQ output, filtering matching that applied to full-length reads could not be performed. Sequences were annotated with PyIR, a Python wrapper for IgBLAST v1.9, using IMGT germline references to assign V/J genes and CDR3. Reads with weak V/J assignments (E-value above 1e-6), missing CDR3, stop codons, out-of-frame junctions, or ambiguous translated residues were removed. V3J clonotypes were defined as sequences sharing the same inferred V gene, J gene, and CDR3 amino acid sequence. To compute the percentage overlap between repertoires, the number of shared unique clonotypes was divided by the size of the smaller repertoire. Repertoire richness was assessed with RTK rarefaction, the Chao1 estimator, and Recon v2.1 estimates of unobserved clonotypes. OLGA was used to compute generation probabilities for all TCRbeta clonotypes that the gDNA method yielded from a handful of donors. TCRdb took over this immuneACCESS table, retaining in-frame rearrangements with V and J assigned. Such tables are incomplete; in checked studies, under half of the missing clones stem from an unresolved V gene, and the remainder is unexplained. The V and J calls and the clone size are those of that table, but D and trimming were determined from the DNA. For this sample the table gives roughly 1 million clones, of which about 70% were detected only once. About 1.5% of the sample is in the top ten clones.

Study-wide conclusions, independent of this receptor: Sharing across several donors was observed for about 5% of naive CD4, 3% to 3.5% of naive CD8, 2.3% of memory CD4, and around 0.4% of memory CD8 clonotypes. Pairwise subsampling indicated that sequencing depth was expected to affect the degree of clonotype sharing among donors. Incomplete sequencing was indicated by rarefaction of sorted-subset datasets, despite the large sequencing depth. The small number of donors limited the genetic and exposure-history diversity represented. Only blood was sampled, and tissue TCR repertoires likely differ from those in blood. Compared with non-shared clonotypes, the clonotypes found in all four sorted-subset donors had higher generation probabilities. Naive subsets generally had larger estimated clonotype richness than memory subsets.

Input material: memory CD4+ T cells sorted from blood. This specimen's cell subset or site label, interpreted: CD45RA-negative fraction. Here the chain combines TRBV12-5 and TRBJ1-1; TRBD1 could be the D gene, as 5 bases match. The clonotype was recovered from a young man in good health. The nucleotides are TGTGCTAGTGGTTTGAGGCAGGGACAAGCTTTCTTT. It encodes CASGLRQGQAFF.